The 31 T cell receptor beta chains below come from one sample, sequenced in a study of cytotoxic CD8 clonotypes in ibrutinib-treated CLL. Produced via immunoSEQ multiplex PCR; TCRdb's table is partial and in-frame only. The sample lists about 50,000 clones, around 53% occurring once. The sequencing used PBMCs, collected after 12 months of ibrutinib treatment. The receptors here all came from a human donor with chronic lymphocytic leukemia.

V is TRBV9 and J is TRBJ1-1; possible D gene TRBD1, 6 bases. Trimming stripped 4 bases from V and 2 bases from J, with 12 bases between. Germline V lookup: CDR1 SGDLS, CDR2 YYNGEE. The CDR3 totals 14 residues. CDR3 in DNA: TGTGCCAGCAGCTTATCGGACAGAAACACTGAAGCTTTCTTT. Translated: CASSLSDRNTEAFF.

The chain has TRBV28 and TRBJ1-5; the match to TRBD1 covers 7 bases. The CDR3 is 15 amino acids. CDR1 MDHEN and CDR2 SYDVKM come from the germline V gene. With V trimmed by 4 bases and J by 3 bases, 6 bases remained unmatched. CDR3 DNA sequence: TGTGCCAGCAGTTCCCCGGGACAGTTCAATCAGCCCCAGCATTTT. This sequence encodes CASSSPGQFNQPQHF.

The chain joins TRBV7-9 to TRBJ2-3; 9 bases line up with TRBD1. The CDR3 loop spans 18 amino acids. Germline V gives CDR1 SEHNR, CDR2 FQNEAQ (reference sequence). Trimming took 3 bases from V and 1 from J; bases not matched to a gene: 11. CDR3 DNA: TGTGCCAGCAGCTTGCTTCCGGGGGACAGGGTAGGCACAGATACGCAGTATTTT. It translates to CASSLLPGDRVGTDTQYF.

The chain joins TRBV28 to TRBJ2-1, with D possibly called TRBD1 or TRBD2 (5 bases each). The germline gives CDR1 MDHEN, CDR2 SYDVKM. The ends were cut back, 3 bases at V and 3 bases at J, with 9 bases in the middle. This CDR3 is 14 amino acids long. The CDR3 spells CASSFEGLYNEQFF. The CDR3 DNA is TGTGCCAGCAGTTTCGAGGGGCTCTACAATGAGCAGTTCTTC. Combining the CDR3 with reference TRBV28 and TRBJ2-1 gives the whole variable domain DVKVTQSSRYLVKRTGEKVFLECVQDMDHENMFWYRQDPGLGLRLIYFSYDVKMKEKGDIPEGYSVSREKKERFSLILESASTNQTSMYLCASSFEGLYNEQFFGPGTRLTVL.

This rearrangement joins TRBV7-2 to TRBJ2-1; D gene unclear. This CDR3 contains 17 residues. Germline V gene lookup returns CDR1 SGHTA and CDR2 FQGNSA. Trimming pared 2 bases from V and 0 bases from J, leaving 14 bases between. CDR3: CASSLRFSGSSYNEQFF. DNA for the CDR3: TGTGCCAGCAGCTTAAGGTTCTCTGGAAGCTCCTACAATGAGCAGTTCTTC.

The V call is TRBV9, the J call TRBJ1-2; D not certain. This CDR3 contains 13 residues. Per the germline V gene, CDR1 is SGDLS and CDR2 is YYNGEE. The V end lost 4 bases, the J end lost 4 bases, and 11 bases lay between the germline ends. The CDR3 DNA reads as TGTGCCAGCAGCCCCCGGACGGGCTATGGCTACACCTTC. This gives the protein CASSPRTGYGYTF.

This sequence joins TRBV15 and TRBJ2-3; 10 bases line up with TRBD2. The CDR3 sequence is 14 residues long. After removal of 8 bases from V and 4 bases from J, the junction contained 6 bases not matched to a gene. In germline, CDR1 is LNHNV, CDR2 YYDKDF (reference sequence). CDR3 residues: CATLGTSDPDTQYF. Here the CDR3 DNA reads TGTGCCACCCTAGGGACTAGCGACCCAGATACGCAGTATTTT.

This chain links TRBV28 with TRBJ2-5, with D perhaps given as TRBD1 or TRBD2 (5 bases each). V dropped 5 bases and J dropped 2 bases, with 12 bases sitting between them. The germline V gene encodes CDR1 MDHEN and CDR2 SYDVKM. This CDR3 region has 14 residues. CDR3 in amino acids: CASSPRGTQETQYF. The CDR3 DNA is TGTGCCAGCAGTCCCAGAGGGACGCAAGAGACCCAGTACTTC.

Many counts were recorded for this clone. The chain links TRBV6-6 to TRBJ2-5; no reliable D call. Germline assignment: CDR1 MNHNY and CDR2 SVGAGI (reference sequence). The CDR3 totals 12 residues. Trimming shortened V by 2 bases and J by 2 bases, and 3 bases separated the two germline ends. The CDR3 here is CASSYTQETQYF. CDR3 bases: TGTGCCAGCAGTTACACTCAAGAGACCCAGTACTTC.

The V gene is TRBV6-6, the J gene TRBJ2-2, with unresolved D. From germline, CDR1 is MNHNY and CDR2 SVGAGI (reference sequence). With 4 bases removed from V and 2 bases from J, the gap between germline ends came to 8 bases. CDR3 length: 14 amino acids. In DNA form, the CDR3 reads TGTGCCAGCAGTTTGTCCCGAAACACCGGGGAGCTGTTTTTT. It codes for CASSLSRNTGELFF.

The chain carries TRBV2 and TRBJ1-2; D might be TRBD1 (5 bases). The germline V gene has CDR1 SNHLY and CDR2 FYNNEI. The germline V and J ends were trimmed by 3 bases and 8 bases, with 10 bases remaining between them. The CDR3 contains 12 residues. The CDR3 DNA sequence: TGTGCCAGCAGTGATGAGGGGAGCGGCTACACCTTC. Translation gives CASSDEGSGYTF.

The CDR3 loop reads CASKQREVTDTQYF. The CDR3 DNA follows: TGTGCCAGCAAACAGCGGGAGGTCACAGATACGCAGTATTTT. The chain couples TRBV6-5 to TRBJ2-3; 9 nucleotides line up with TRBD2. Germline CDR1 is MNHEY and CDR2 is SVGAGI. V lost 7 bases and J lost 2; bases outside the gene matches: 4. The CDR3 sequence is 14 residues long.

The chain carries TRBV5-6 and TRBJ1-1; D uncertain. Trimming cost V 5 bases and J 4 bases, with 12 bases left between them. The CDR3 sequence is 13 residues long. Per the germline V gene, CDR1 is SGHDT and CDR2 is YYEEEE. DNA for the CDR3: TGTGCCAGCAGTCGCTCCGATGGCACTGAAGCTTTCTTT. Its protein is CASSRSDGTEAFF.

The chain links TRBV5-1 to TRBJ1-3, with 7 bases aligning to TRBD1. Germline-derived CDR1 and CDR2 are SGHRS and YFSETQ. After removal of 4 bases from V and 1 base from J, the junction contained 5 bases not matched to a gene. CDR3 size: 15 residues. CDR3 nucleotide sequence: TGCGCCAGCAGCCAAGGGACAGTTTCTGGAAACACCATATATTTT. This encodes CASSQGTVSGNTIYF.

The chain uses TRBV4-1 and TRBJ2-7, with TRBD2 identical over 9 bases. The CDR3 is 12 amino acids. The V gene's germline CDR1 is MGHRA and CDR2 YSYEKL. V lost 5 bases to trimming and J lost 6 bases; unmatched junction nucleotides: 2. The CDR3 DNA reads as TGCGCCAGCAGCACACTAGCGGGCGAGCAGTACTTC. Translation gives CASSTLAGEQYF.

The chain carries TRBV7-2 and TRBJ2-4; D unresolved. Germline CDR1 and CDR2: SGHTA and FQGNSA. CDR3 size: 14 residues. The germline V and J ends were trimmed by 4 bases and 11 bases, with 18 bases remaining between them. The DNA for the CDR3 is TGTGCCAGCAGCTCCCACTTTAAGGAAGGACTTCAGTACTTC. Protein sequence: CASSSHFKEGLQYF.

This clone has just one count. The CDR3 region is CASSGRTSGSTDTQYF. DNA for the CDR3: TGTGCCAGCAGCGGGCGGACTAGCGGGAGCACAGATACGCAGTATTTT. The rearrangement links TRBV5-4 to TRBJ2-3; 11 nucleotides match TRBD2. Germline CDR1 reads SGHNT; CDR2 reads YYREEE (reference sequence). CDR3 length: 16 amino acids. The junction had 4 bases not matched to a gene; V was cut back by 4 bases and J by 0 bases.

This clone was found many times. The rearrangement joins TRBV2 to TRBJ2-2; possible D gene TRBD2, 6 bases. The germline gives CDR1 SNHLY, CDR2 FYNNEI. V lost 6 bases to trimming and J lost 3 bases, with 14 bases between them. The CDR3 covers 15 residues. CDR3: CASSDRRGDTGELFF. The CDR3, as DNA: TGTGCCAGCAGCGACCGGCGGGGAGACACCGGGGAGCTGTTTTTT.

The chain joins TRBV4-1 to TRBJ1-1, with 8 bases fitting TRBD1. Germline V gene lookup returns CDR1 MGHRA and CDR2 YSYEKL. This CDR3 contains 15 residues. Unmatched junction bases numbered 5, after V lost 3 bases and J lost 2 bases. As DNA, the CDR3 is TGCGCCAGCAGCCATGCAGGGGGCATTAACACTGAAGCTTTCTTT. Its translation is CASSHAGGINTEAFF.

The chain carries TRBV9 and TRBJ1-6; 7 positions match TRBD1. CDR3 length equals 15 residues. V lost 7 bases and J lost 7; bases outside the gene matches: 11. CDR1 SGDLS and CDR2 YYNGEE come from the germline V gene. The CDR3 nucleotides read TGTGCCAGCGACAGACCGGGACAGAGGAATTCACCCCTCCACTTT. Amino acids: CASDRPGQRNSPLHF.

The J gene is TRBJ2-1, the V gene TRBV19; no definite D call. This CDR3 spans 14 amino acids. Per germline, CDR1 LNHDA and CDR2 SQIVND (reference sequence). Trimming shortened V by 5 bases and J by 3 bases, and 11 bases separated the two germline ends. The CDR3 reads CASSPTAVYNEQFF. The CDR3 bases are TGTGCCAGTAGTCCGACTGCGGTCTACAATGAGCAGTTCTTC.

The chain uses TRBV2 and TRBJ1-5, with no clear D. This CDR3 is built from 14 residues. The germline V and J ends were trimmed by 6 bases and 0 bases, with 9 bases remaining between them. CDR1 and CDR2 (germline): SNHLY, FYNNEI. CDR3 amino acids: CASRLGPSNQPQHF. The CDR3, as DNA: TGTGCCAGCAGGCTCGGCCCTAGCAATCAGCCCCAGCATTTT.

This clone has a single count. The chain joins TRBV19 to TRBJ1-1; D is perhaps TRBD1 (6 bases). Germline V gene sequence: CDR1 LNHDA, CDR2 SQIVND (reference sequence). CDR3 size: 16 residues. V lost 5 bases to trimming and J lost 1 base, with 17 bases between them. For the CDR3, the DNA is TGTGCCAGTAGTCTCGGGACACTCCTAACGAACACTGAAGCTTTCTTT. Amino acid sequence: CASSLGTLLTNTEAFF.

This clone was counted a few times. Other DNA sequences of this sample code for an identical CDR3. The J gene is TRBJ1-4, the V gene TRBV15; D is possibly TRBD1 (6 bases). The CDR3 is made up of 14 amino acids. CDR1 LNHNV and CDR2 YYDKDF come from the germline V gene (reference sequence). V lost 1 base to trimming and J lost 4 bases, with 7 bases between them. In DNA form, the CDR3 reads TGTGCCACCAGCAGAGGGACAGTTAATGAAAAACTGTTTTTT. Protein product: CATSRGTVNEKLFF.

The V gene is TRBV10-3, the J gene TRBJ1-3; D is uncertain. Trimming took 0 bases from V and 8 from J, leaving 5 bases between them. This CDR3 has 12 residues. Germline assignment: CDR1 ENHRY and CDR2 SYGVKD. This CDR3 reads CAISESGYTIYF. CDR3 DNA: TGTGCCATCAGTGAGTCAGGGTACACCATATATTTT.

This clone appeared once. The chain carries TRBV28 and TRBJ2-5, with D perhaps matching TRBD1 (6 bases). Germline V lookup: CDR1 MDHEN, CDR2 SYDVKM. The CDR3 has 14 amino acids. V was pared by 7 bases and J by 5 bases, with 17 bases between. The DNA for the CDR3 is TGTGCCAGCACCCTAGGGAACAGGGCGGAGACCCAGTACTTC. Its translation is CASTLGNRAETQYF.

The rearrangement uses TRBV5-1 and TRBJ2-1; unclear D gene. V lost 0 bases and J lost 6, with 16 bases in between. CDR1 is SGHRS and CDR2 is YFSETQ in the germline V gene. The CDR3 consists of 16 residues. The CDR3 DNA follows: TGCGCCAGCAGCTTGGACGGCTACCTGGGTCCCAATGAGCAGTTCTTC. Translated: CASSLDGYLGPNEQFF.

In this sample, this clone turned up a few times. The chain has TRBV7-8 and TRBJ1-1, with D possibly matching TRBD1 (5 bases). Germline-derived CDR1 and CDR2 are SGHVS and FQNEAQ. V shed 6 bases and J shed 6 bases, with 14 bases lying between them. CDR3 length: 13 residues. The CDR3 nucleotides are TGTGCCAGCAGACCCCAGGGTGGATCTGAAGCTTTCTTT. As protein: CASRPQGGSEAFF.

J is TRBJ2-5 and V is TRBV7-2, with 12 bases aligning to TRBD1. Germline CDR1 is SGHTA and CDR2 is FQGNSA. Trimming removed 5 bases from V and 5 bases from J; junction bases left unmatched: 12. The CDR3 has 17 amino acids. CDR3 bases: TGTGCCAGCAGCCCCAGGGGGGGACAGGGGGCGCGGGAGACCCAGTACTTC. As protein: CASSPRGGQGARETQYF. Supplemented by reference TRBV7-2 and TRBJ2-5, the full variable domain reads GAGVSQSPSNKVTEKGKDVELRCDPISGHTALYWYRQSLGQGLEFLIYFQGNSAPDKSGLPSDRFSAERTGGSVSTLTIQRTQQEDSAVYLCASSPRGGQGARETQYFGPGTRLLVL.

This sequence joins TRBV25-1 and TRBJ1-1, with a tentative D call TRBD1 (5 bases). Deletions cut 4 bases from V and 3 bases from J, with 12 bases between. This CDR3 spans 14 amino acids. In germline, CDR1 is MGHDK, CDR2 SYGVNS. The CDR3 DNA sequence: TGTGCCAGCAGTGTTAGGGGTATGTACACTGAAGCTTTCTTT. It codes for CASSVRGMYTEAFF. Full variable domain (missing parts from reference TRBV25-1 and TRBJ1-1): EADIYQTPRYLVIGTGKKITLECSQTMGHDKMYWYQQDPGMELHLIHYSYGVNSTEKGDLSSESTVSRIRTEHFPLTLESARPSHTSQYLCASSVRGMYTEAFFGQGTRLTVV.

A few counts support this clone. The chain uses TRBV7-9 and TRBJ2-7; 7 bases are a match to TRBD2. CDR1 SEHNR and CDR2 FQNEAQ come from the germline V gene (reference sequence). After removal of 5 bases from V and 7 bases from J, the junction contained 14 bases not matched to a gene. CDR3 length: 15 amino acids. The CDR3 is CASSPSPGRGNEQYF. For the CDR3, the DNA is TGTGCCAGCAGCCCCTCTCCGGGGCGGGGGAATGAGCAGTACTTC.